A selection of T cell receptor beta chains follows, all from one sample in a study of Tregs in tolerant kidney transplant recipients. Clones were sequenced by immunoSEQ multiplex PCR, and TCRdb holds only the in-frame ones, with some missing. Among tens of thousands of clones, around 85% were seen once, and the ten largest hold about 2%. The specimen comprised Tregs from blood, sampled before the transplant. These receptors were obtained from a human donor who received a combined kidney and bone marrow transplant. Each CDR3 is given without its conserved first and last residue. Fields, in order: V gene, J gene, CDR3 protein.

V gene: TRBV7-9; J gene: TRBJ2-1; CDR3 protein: ASSLGLGLVNEQF
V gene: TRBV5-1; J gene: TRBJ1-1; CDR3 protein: ASSFRLEGWGNTEAF
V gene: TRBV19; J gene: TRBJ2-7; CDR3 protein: ASSPERSSYEQY
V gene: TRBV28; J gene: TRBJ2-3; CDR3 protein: ASSLVDPTSTDTQY
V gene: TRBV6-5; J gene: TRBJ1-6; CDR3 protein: ASSYRGPPNNSPLH
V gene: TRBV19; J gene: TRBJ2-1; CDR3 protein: ASSMGSQGLAGDNEQF
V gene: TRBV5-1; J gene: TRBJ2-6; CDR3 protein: ASSLASKSGANVLT
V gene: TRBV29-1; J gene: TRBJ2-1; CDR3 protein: SVGVAGGLRDEQF
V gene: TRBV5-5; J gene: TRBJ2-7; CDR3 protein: ASSLAGGISYEQY
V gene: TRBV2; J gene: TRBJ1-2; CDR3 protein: ASSAGVNYGYT
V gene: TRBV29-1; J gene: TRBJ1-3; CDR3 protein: SVRGWGSNTIY
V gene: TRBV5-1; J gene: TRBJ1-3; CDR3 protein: ASSFIGETGNTIY
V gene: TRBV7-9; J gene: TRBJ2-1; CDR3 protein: ASSPPPRDEQF
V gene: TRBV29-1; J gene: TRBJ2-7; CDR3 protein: SVLMAGTGGIEQY
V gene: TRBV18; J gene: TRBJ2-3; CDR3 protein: ASSPPSTDTQY
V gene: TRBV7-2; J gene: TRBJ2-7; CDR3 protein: ASSFSGTSSFEQY
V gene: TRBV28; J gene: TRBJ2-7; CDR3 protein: ASSLKGKGLSEQY
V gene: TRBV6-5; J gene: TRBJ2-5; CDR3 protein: ASSWDRGQETQY
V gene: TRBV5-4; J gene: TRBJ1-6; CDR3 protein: ASSQDRTSSPLH
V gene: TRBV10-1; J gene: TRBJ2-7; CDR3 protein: ASSESRTGGPDEQY
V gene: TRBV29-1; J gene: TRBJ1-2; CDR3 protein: SVARQDGYT
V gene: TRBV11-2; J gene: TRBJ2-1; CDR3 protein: ASSSRGRGKSRYNEQF
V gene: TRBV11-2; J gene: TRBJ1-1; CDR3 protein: ASSLGIMNTEAF
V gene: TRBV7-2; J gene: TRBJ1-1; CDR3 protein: ASSPSI
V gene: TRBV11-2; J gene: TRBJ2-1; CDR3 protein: ASSYWTTNEQF
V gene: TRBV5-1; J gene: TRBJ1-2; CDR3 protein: ASSVSGGYYDGYT
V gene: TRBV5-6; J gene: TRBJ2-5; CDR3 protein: ASSGSRGTQY
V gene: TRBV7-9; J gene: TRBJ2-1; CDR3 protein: ASGTSGYNEQF
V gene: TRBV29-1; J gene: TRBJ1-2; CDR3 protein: SVERSPGTGNYGYT
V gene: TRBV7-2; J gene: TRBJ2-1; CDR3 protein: ASSSRLAGYNEQF
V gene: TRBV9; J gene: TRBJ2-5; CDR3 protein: ASSVGGILQETQY
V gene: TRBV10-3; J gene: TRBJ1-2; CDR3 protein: AISEEWGRQGYT
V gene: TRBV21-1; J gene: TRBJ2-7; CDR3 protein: ASRVGLDGPYEQY
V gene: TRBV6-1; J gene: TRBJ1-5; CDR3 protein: ATSQTGGNQPQH
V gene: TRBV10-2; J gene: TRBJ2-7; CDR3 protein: ASSGLAGGYEQY
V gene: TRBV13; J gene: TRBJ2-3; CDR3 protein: ASSTRLAGRTDTQY
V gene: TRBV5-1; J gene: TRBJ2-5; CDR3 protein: ASRGGAGQETQY
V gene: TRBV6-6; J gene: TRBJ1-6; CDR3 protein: ASSSAWTLKGSPLH
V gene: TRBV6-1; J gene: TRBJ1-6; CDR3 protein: ATTWPSNSPLH
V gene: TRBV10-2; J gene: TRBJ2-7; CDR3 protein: ASRDLGGQTYEQY
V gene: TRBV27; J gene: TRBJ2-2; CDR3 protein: ASTSLAGGRPGELF
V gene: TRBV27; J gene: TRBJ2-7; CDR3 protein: ASSNRDSSYEQY
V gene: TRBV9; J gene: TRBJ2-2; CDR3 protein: ASSPGLGGELF
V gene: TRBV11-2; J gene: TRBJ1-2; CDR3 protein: ASSSWTGGDGYT
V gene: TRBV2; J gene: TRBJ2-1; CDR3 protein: ASSLAYNEQF
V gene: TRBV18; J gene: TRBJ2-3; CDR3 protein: ASSRRLAGNKDTQY
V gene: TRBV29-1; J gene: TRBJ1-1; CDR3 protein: SVVSGQGVYF
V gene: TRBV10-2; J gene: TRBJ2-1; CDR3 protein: ASSGRAAYNEQF
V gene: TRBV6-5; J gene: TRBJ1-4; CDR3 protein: ASRWDRAEKLF
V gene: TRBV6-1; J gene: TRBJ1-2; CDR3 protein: ATTRGDYGYT
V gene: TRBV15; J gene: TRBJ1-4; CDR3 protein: ATRLDRSYNEKLF
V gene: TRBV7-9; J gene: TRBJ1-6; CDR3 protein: ASSLGGTNNSPLH
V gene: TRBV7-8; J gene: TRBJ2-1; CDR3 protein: ASSLYGYYNEQF